The rows below give T cell receptor beta chains drawn from one sample of a study of control samples from healthy donors and cancer patients. TCRdb's copy holds only in-frame clones and misses some; the assay was immunoSEQ multiplex PCR. The sample holds 65,000 to 80,000 clones; around nine tenths are singletons and the top ten take 9.5%. Material for sequencing was PBMCs. The receptor set was obtained from a woman between 45 and 65 years old with colorectal cancer. CDR3s include the opening cysteine and the closing phenylalanine or tryptophan. D genes are given only for firm matches. Only part of the rows carry a size: once, few, many, or a class if the clone is expanded.

D	J	size	V	CDR3	DNA
NA	TRBJ1-2	NA	TRBV6-6	CASTDPFRAGGYTF	TGTGCCAGCACCGATCCCTTCAGGGCCGGTGGCTACACCTTC
NA	TRBJ2-3	NA	TRBV6-4	CASSDGTHSTDTQYF	TGTGCCAGCAGTGACGGGACACATAGCACAGATACGCAGTATTTT
NA	TRBJ1-4	NA	TRBV28	CASSFGGGDEKLFF	TGTGCCAGCAGTTTCGGGGGGGGAGATGAAAAACTGTTTTTT
TRBD1	TRBJ1-1	NA	TRBV19	CASLKTGSAEAFF	TGTGCCAGTCTTAAGACAGGGTCGGCTGAAGCTTTCTTT
NA	TRBJ2-5	once	TRBV21-1	CASSPFRGLTGQRETQYF	TGTGCCAGCAGCCCCTTTCGGGGATTGACAGGGCAGAGAGAGACCCAGTACTTC
NA	TRBJ1-6	NA	TRBV6-2/TRBV6-3	CASSSSGSPLHF	TGTGCCAGCAGTTCCTCAGGGTCACCCCTCCACTTT
TRBD2	TRBJ2-5	NA	TRBV5-1	CASSFQRGIRETQYF	TGCGCCAGCAGCTTTCAGCGGGGGATTCGGGAGACCCAGTACTTC
NA	TRBJ2-3	NA	TRBV30	CAWSQTLSTDTQYF	TGTGCCTGGAGTCAAACCCTTTCCACAGATACGCAGTATTTT
NA	TRBJ1-3	NA	TRBV30	CAWATGLDGNTIYF	TGTGCCTGGGCAACAGGGTTGGATGGAAACACCATATATTTT
NA	TRBJ1-5	NA	TRBV28	CASSYQRLYSNQPQHF	TGTGCCAGCAGCTATCAAAGACTATATAGCAATCAGCCCCAGCATTTT
TRBD1	TRBJ1-6	NA	TRBV6-5	CASSYSIGQGNSPLHF	TGTGCCAGCAGTTACTCGATAGGACAGGGTAATTCACCCCTCCACTTT
NA	TRBJ1-1	NA	TRBV6-2/TRBV6-3	CASSEGYTEAFF	TGTGCCAGCAGTGAGGGGTACACTGAAGCTTTCTTT
NA	TRBJ2-3	NA	TRBV10-1	CASSEGGRTDTQYF	TGCGCCAGCAGTGAAGGGGGACGCACAGATACGCAGTATTTT
NA	TRBJ1-5	NA	TRBV10-2	CASSTAWSQPQHF	TGCGCCAGCAGCACAGCCTGGAGCCAGCCCCAGCATTTT
TRBD1	TRBJ1-2	NA	TRBV7-2	CASSHGQGLGYGYTF	TGTGCCAGCAGCCACGGACAGGGGTTAGGGTATGGCTACACCTTC
TRBD1	TRBJ1-1	NA	TRBV15	CATSRGPGGNTEAFF	TGTGCCACCAGCAGAGGTCCAGGGGGTAACACTGAAGCTTTCTTT
NA	TRBJ1-1	NA	TRBV12-5	CASGLEGNTEAFF	TGTGCTAGTGGTTTGGAGGGGAACACTGAAGCTTTCTTT
NA	TRBJ2-1	NA	TRBV7-6	CASSHNSNWGRSSYNEQFF	TGTGCCAGCAGCCATAATTCAAATTGGGGCCGGAGCTCCTACAATGAGCAGTTCTTC
NA	TRBJ1-5	NA	TRBV6-5	CASSYNQGRDQPQHF	TGTGCCAGCAGTTACAATCAGGGGAGGGATCAGCCCCAGCATTTT